The rows below give T cell receptor beta chains drawn from one sample of a study of Graves' ophthalmopathy and Graves' hyperthyroidism. A single record per CDR3 protein comes from TCRdb applying MiXCR to the multiplex PCR reads. The sample holds approximately 330,000 distinct CDR3 sequences, 15% to 20% seen once. The sequenced sample consisted of peripheral blood. Receptors were obtained from an adult man with Graves' ophthalmopathy. CDR3s include the opening cysteine and the closing phenylalanine or tryptophan. The D gene is left open where the match is weak. Clone size is not always given. Where it is, it says once, few, many or a class for expanded clones.

>many|TRBJ2-5|TRBV7-2|TRBD1
CASTQGATAGETQYF
TGTGCCAGCACCCAGGGGGCAACAGCGGGAGAGACCCAGTACTTC
>many|TRBJ2-5|TRBV28|NA
CASSSVGTRPQETQYF
TGTGCCAGCAGCTCCGTTGGGACAAGGCCCCAAGAGACCCAGTACTTC
>few|TRBJ2-5|TRBV12-3/TRBV12-4|TRBD1
CASRQGLETQYF
TGTGCCAGCCGACAGGGGCTGGAGACCCAGTACTTC
>many|TRBJ1-6|TRBV6-5|NA
CASSYPRSGEVINSPLHF
TGTGCCAGCAGTTACCCGCGCTCCGGCGAGGTGATAAATTCACCCCTCCACTTT
>many|TRBJ1-1|TRBV2|NA
CASSAWATNTEAFF
TGTGCCAGCAGTGCCTGGGCCACGAACACTGAAGCTTTCTTT
>many|TRBJ2-5|TRBV7-3|TRBD1
CASSAGPGQGTETQYF
TGTGCCAGCAGCGCGGGACCGGGACAGGGGACGGAGACCCAGTACTTC
>many|TRBJ1-1|TRBV30|TRBD1
CAWRRQGSTEAFF
TGTGCCTGGAGAAGACAGGGAAGCACTGAAGCTTTCTTT
>many|TRBJ2-5|TRBV6-5|NA
CASSYSLRGYGETQYF
TGTGCCAGCAGTTACTCGCTCAGGGGATATGGAGAGACCCAGTACTTC
>many|TRBJ2-6|TRBV29-1|NA
CSVIGLGANVLTF
TGCAGCGTCATTGGGCTAGGGGCCAACGTCCTGACTTTC
>NA|TRBJ2-7|TRBV6-1|NA
CASSDGVRPFEQYF
TGTGCCAGCAGTGATGGGGTCAGACCCTTCGAGCAGTACTTC
>many|TRBJ2-7|TRBV12-3/TRBV12-4|NA
CASSLHEDSYEQYF
TGTGCCAGCAGTTTACACGAAGATTCCTACGAGCAGTACTTC
>few|TRBJ1-2|TRBV28|TRBD1
CASSPQDRGSYGYTF
TGTGCCAGCAGTCCCCAGGACAGGGGAAGCTATGGCTACACCTTC
>many|TRBJ2-7|TRBV27|TRBD2
CASSTGLASYEQYF
TGTGCCAGCAGTACGGGACTAGCGAGTTACGAGCAGTACTTC
>NA|TRBJ2-5|TRBV12-3/TRBV12-4|NA
CASSTTMTGETQYF
TGTGCCAGCAGTACAACCATGACGGGGGAGACCCAGTACTTC
>many|TRBJ2-5|TRBV2|NA
CASSVAWRETQYF
TGTGCCAGCAGTGTCGCGTGGAGGGAGACCCAGTACTTC
>many|TRBJ1-6|TRBV6-2/TRBV6-3|NA
CASSDNSPLHF
TGTGCCAGCAGTGACAATTCACCCCTCCACTTT
>many|TRBJ1-6|TRBV30|NA
CAWSAAGSGSYSPLHF
TGTGCCTGGAGTGCCGCTGGATCGGGGAGTTATTCACCCCTCCACTTT
>many|TRBJ1-1|TRBV6-2/TRBV6-3|NA
CASSQRRTVNTEAFF
TGTGCCAGCAGCCAGCGTAGGACGGTGAACACTGAAGCTTTCTTT
>many|TRBJ2-7|TRBV30|TRBD2
CAWRLAGGPQEQYF
TGTGCCTGGAGGCTTGCGGGAGGGCCTCAGGAGCAGTACTTC
>NA|TRBJ1-2|TRBV5-1|NA
CASSLFVGLANYGYTF
TGCGCCAGCAGCTTGTTCGTAGGGTTAGCTAACTATGGCTACACCTTC
>few|TRBJ2-4|TRBV3-1|TRBD1
CASSQGGQANIQYF
TGTGCCAGCAGCCAGGGGGGACAGGCAAACATTCAGTACTTC
>many|TRBJ2-7|TRBV27|NA
CASSPVVQSWYEQYF
TGTGCCAGCAGCCCCGTGGTTCAATCCTGGTACGAGCAGTATTTC
>many|TRBJ2-7|TRBV20-1|TRBD1
CSADLSGTGQEQYF
TGCAGTGCAGACCTATCCGGGACAGGGCAAGAGCAGTACTTC
>NA|TRBJ2-5|TRBV7-9|TRBD1
CASSLRGTAQETQYF
TGTGCCAGCAGCTTAAGGGGGACAGCTCAAGAGACCCAGTACTTC
>many|TRBJ1-5|TRBV12-3/TRBV12-4|NA
CASSFQGWGNQPQHF
TGTGCCAGCAGTTTTCAGGGGTGGGGCAATCAGCCCCAGCATTTT
>many|TRBJ1-1|TRBV5-6|NA
CASSQDSIEAFF
TGTGCCAGCAGCCAGGACAGCATCGAAGCTTTCTTT
>many|TRBJ2-7|TRBV2|TRBD1
CASSEVGQVYEQYF
TGTGCCAGCAGTGAAGTGGGACAGGTCTACGAGCAGTACTTC
>many|TRBJ1-4|TRBV30|TRBD1
CAWSVQGTATNEKLFF
TGTGCCTGGAGTGTACAGGGGACTGCAACTAATGAAAAACTGTTTTTT
>many|TRBJ1-5|TRBV4-3|NA
CASSQDLQTTSYQPQHF
TGCGCCAGCAGCCAAGATTTACAGACCACCTCGTATCAGCCCCAGCATTTT
>few|TRBJ2-5|TRBV11-2|TRBD1
CASSSSPGQGSIETQYF
TGTGCCAGCAGCTCCTCCCCCGGACAGGGTAGTATCGAGACCCAGTACTTC
>many|TRBJ2-7|TRBV27|NA
CASRPGLDPHEQYF
TGTGCCAGCAGGCCGGGACTCGACCCCCACGAGCAGTACTTC
>NA|TRBJ2-2|TRBV12-3/TRBV12-4|TRBD2
CASSFLLAENTGELFF
TGTGCCAGCAGTTTTCTCCTAGCGGAGAACACCGGGGAGCTGTTTTTT
>many|TRBJ1-2|TRBV30|NA
CAWSIGLNMGYTF
TGTGCCTGGAGTATCGGTCTAAACATGGGCTACACCTTC
>few|TRBJ2-5|TRBV5-1|TRBD2
CASSLSGIERGETQYF
TGCGCCAGCAGCCTGTCGGGGATTGAGCGGGGAGAGACCCAGTACTTC
>many|TRBJ1-6|TRBV5-1|TRBD1
CASSLGDRGEGPLHF
TGCGCCAGCAGCTTGGGAGACAGGGGGGAAGGGCCCCTCCACTTT
>many|TRBJ2-7|TRBV20-1|NA
CSAKDPNLYEQYF
TGCAGTGCTAAAGATCCTAACCTCTACGAGCAGTACTTC
>many|TRBJ1-1|TRBV30|TRBD1
CAWCADRGNTEAFF
TGTGCCTGGTGTGCTGACAGGGGGAACACTGAAGCTTTCTTT
>few|TRBJ1-1|TRBV11-1|TRBD1
CASSLTGGAFF
TGTGCCAGCAGTTTAACAGGGGGAGCTTTCTTT